This TCR beta chain emerged from a study of Tregs in tolerant kidney transplant recipients. Study-level points and caveats: Tolerant patients' donor-specific Tregs expanded beyond overall Tregs, suggesting antigen-driven growth. For some patients, primers changed over time, blocking nucleotide-level comparison.

Clones were read by immunoSEQ multiplex PCR, and TCRdb kept only the in-frame ones, dropping some. The sample includes about 110,000 clones, 90% of them seen just once. Concerning this clone: Antigen: not known.

Trimming pared 0 bases from V and 4 bases from J, leaving 11 bases between. Germline V lookup: CDR1 SGHRS, CDR2 YFSETQ. This CDR3 is built from 14 residues. The sample in question was CD4+ T cells from blood, obtained before the transplant. J is TRBJ2-7 and V is TRBV5-1, with a tentative D call TRBD2 (6 bases). This sequence was found in a human donor who received a combined kidney and bone marrow transplant. The CDR3 DNA is TGCGCCAGCAGCTTGGAGGGTAGCGGATACGAGCAGTACTTC. Translating it yields CASSLEGSGYEQYF.